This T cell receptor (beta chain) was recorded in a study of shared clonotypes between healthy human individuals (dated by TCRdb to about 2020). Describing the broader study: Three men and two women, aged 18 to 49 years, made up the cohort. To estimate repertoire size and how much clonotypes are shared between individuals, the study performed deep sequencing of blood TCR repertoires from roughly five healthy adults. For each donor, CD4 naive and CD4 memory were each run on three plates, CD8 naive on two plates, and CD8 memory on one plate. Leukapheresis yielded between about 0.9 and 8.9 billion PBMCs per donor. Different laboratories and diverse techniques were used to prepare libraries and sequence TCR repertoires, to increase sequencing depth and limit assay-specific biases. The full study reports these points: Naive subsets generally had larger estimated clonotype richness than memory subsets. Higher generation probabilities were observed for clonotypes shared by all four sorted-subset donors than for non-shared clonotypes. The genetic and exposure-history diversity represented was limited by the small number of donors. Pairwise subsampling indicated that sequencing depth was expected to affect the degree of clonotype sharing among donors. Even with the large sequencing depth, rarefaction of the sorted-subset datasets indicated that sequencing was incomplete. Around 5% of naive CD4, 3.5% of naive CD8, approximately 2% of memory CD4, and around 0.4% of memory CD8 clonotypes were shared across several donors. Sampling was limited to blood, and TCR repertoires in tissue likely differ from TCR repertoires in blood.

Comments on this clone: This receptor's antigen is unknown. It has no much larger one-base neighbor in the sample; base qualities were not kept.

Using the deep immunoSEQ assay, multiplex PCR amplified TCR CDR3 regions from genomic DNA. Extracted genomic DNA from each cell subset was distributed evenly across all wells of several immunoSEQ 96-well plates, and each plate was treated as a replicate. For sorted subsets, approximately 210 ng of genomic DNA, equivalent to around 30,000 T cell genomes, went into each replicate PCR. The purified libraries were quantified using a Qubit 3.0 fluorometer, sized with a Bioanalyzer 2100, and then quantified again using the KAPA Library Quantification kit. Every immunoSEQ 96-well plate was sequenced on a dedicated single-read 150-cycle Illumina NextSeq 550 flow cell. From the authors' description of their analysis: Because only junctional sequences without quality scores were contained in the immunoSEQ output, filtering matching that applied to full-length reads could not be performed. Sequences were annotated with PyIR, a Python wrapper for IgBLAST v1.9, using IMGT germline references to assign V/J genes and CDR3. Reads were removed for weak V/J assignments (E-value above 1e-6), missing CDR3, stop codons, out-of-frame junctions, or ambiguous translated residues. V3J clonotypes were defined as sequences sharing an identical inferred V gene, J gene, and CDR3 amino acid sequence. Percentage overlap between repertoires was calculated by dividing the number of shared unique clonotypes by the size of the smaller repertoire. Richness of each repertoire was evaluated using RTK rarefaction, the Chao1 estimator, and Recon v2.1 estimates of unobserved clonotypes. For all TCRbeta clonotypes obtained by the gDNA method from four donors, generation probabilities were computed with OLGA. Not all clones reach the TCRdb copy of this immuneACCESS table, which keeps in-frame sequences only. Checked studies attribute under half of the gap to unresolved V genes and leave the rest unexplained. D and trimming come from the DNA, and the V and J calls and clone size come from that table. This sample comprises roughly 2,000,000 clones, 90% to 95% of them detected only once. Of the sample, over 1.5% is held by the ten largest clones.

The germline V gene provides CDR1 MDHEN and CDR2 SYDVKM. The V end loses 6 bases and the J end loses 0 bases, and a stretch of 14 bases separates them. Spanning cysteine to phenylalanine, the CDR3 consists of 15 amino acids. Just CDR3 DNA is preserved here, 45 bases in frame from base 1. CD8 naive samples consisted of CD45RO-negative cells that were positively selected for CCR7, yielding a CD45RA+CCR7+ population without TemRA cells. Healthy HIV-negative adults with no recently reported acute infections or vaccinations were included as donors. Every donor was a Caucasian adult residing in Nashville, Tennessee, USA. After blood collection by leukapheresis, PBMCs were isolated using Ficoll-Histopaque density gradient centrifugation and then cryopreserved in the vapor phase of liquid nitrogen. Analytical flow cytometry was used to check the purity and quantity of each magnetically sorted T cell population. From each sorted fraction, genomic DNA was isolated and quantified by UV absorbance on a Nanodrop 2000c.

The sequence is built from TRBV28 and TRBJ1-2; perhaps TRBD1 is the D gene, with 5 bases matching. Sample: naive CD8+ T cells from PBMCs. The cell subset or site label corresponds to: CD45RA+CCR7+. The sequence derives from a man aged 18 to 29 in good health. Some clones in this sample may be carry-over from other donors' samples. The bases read TGTGCCAGCAGGGCCGGTAGGGGAGCTAACTATGGCTACACCTTC. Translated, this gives CASRAGRGANYGYTF.